One sample yielded the 23 T cell receptor beta chains listed below, sequenced in a study of blood T cells in healthy people across ages. Using a J-beta primer mix together with a sample-barcoded 5' primer, a second PCR was run for about 7 to 12 cycles. TCRdb recomputed calls from the 5' RACE reads with MiXCR, one row per CDR3 protein. The data contain roughly 2 million distinct CDR3 sequences, roughly 49% of them singletons. The sample consisted of blood. These TCRs come from a woman in her thirties or forties in good health.

This chain uses TRBV5-1 with TRBJ1-2; D gene unclear. Per germline, CDR1 SGHRS and CDR2 YFSETQ. The CDR3 is 14 residues long. The V gene lost 0 bases and the J gene lost 6 bases, with 12 bases spanning the gap. In DNA, the CDR3 is TGCGCCAGCAGCTTGGGTAGGCCTCGGCATGGCTACACCTTC. Translating gives CASSLGRPRHGYTF. The full variable domain, completed using reference TRBV5-1 and TRBJ1-2, is KAGVTQTPRYLIKTRGQQVTLSCSPISGHRSVSWYQQTPGQGLQFLFEYFSETQRNKGNFPGRFSGRQFSNSRSEMNVSTLELGDSALYLCASSLGRPRHGYTFGSGTRLTVV.

The V and J genes are TRBV2 and TRBJ2-7; D is unclear. The CDR3 has 14 amino acids. CDR1 is SNHLY and CDR2 is FYNNEI in the germline V gene. V lost 7 bases, J lost 2 bases, and 15 bases lay in between. CDR3 nucleotide sequence: TGTGCCAGCACCATTGGCAGAACAGCCTACGAGCAGTACTTC. This codes for CASTIGRTAYEQYF.

This clonotype was found a few times. This chain links TRBV29-1 with TRBJ1-2, with 8 nucleotides matching TRBD1. Germline CDR1 reads SQVTM; CDR2 reads ANQGSEA. The CDR3 runs 14 residues. The ends lost 5 bases at V and 12 bases at J; junction bases unmatched: 17. The CDR3: CSVLLRGQGALNTF. The DNA for the CDR3 is TGCAGCGTTCTCCTCCGGGGGCAGGGGGCGCTAAACACCTTC.

This clonotype was recorded a few times. The chain joins TRBV5-4 to TRBJ2-1; 8 bases are a match to TRBD1. This CDR3 is built from 15 residues. Looked up from germline, CDR1 is SGHNT and CDR2 is YYREEE (reference sequence). Trimming removed 0 bases from V and 9 bases from J; junction bases left unmatched: 8. CDR3 amino acids: CASSLVTGGTGEQFF. CDR3 in DNA: TGTGCCAGCAGCTTGGTAACAGGGGGGACTGGTGAGCAGTTCTTC. Filled out from reference TRBV5-4 and TRBJ2-1, the complete variable domain reads ETGVTQSPTHLIKTRGQQVTLRCSSQSGHNTVSWYQQALGQGPQFIFQYYREEENGRGNFPPRFSGLQFPNYSSELNVNALELDDSALYLCASSLVTGGTGEQFFGPGTRLTVL.

The V and J genes are TRBV18 and TRBJ1-5; 10 nucleotides line up with TRBD1. Germline V lookup: CDR1 KGHSH, CDR2 LQKENI. The CDR3 extends over 16 amino acids. The ends lost 5 bases at V and 6 bases at J; junction bases unmatched: 10. This chain's CDR3 is CASSSDRGLMAQPQHF. The DNA for the CDR3 is TGTGCCAGCTCATCCGACAGGGGGCTTATGGCTCAGCCCCAGCATTTT.

This clonotype was detected many times. Germline and junction disagree at one end, which may indicate a read error. V usage is TRBV7-2 and J usage is TRBJ2-6; no reliable D call. This CDR3 contains 14 residues. The germline CDR1 and CDR2 sequences are SGHTA and FQGNSA. CDR3 nucleotides: TGCGCCAGCAGCTTCGACTCTGGGGCCAACGTCCTGACTTTC. Protein: CASSFDSGANVLTF. The complete variable domain, with remaining parts taken from reference TRBV7-2 and TRBJ2-6, reads GAGVSQSPSNKVTEKGKDVELRCDPISGHTALYWYRQSLGQGLEFLIYFQGNSAPDKSGLPSDRFSAERTGGSVSTLTIQRTQQEDSAVYLCASSFDSGANVLTFGAGSRLTVL.

The V gene is TRBV12-3 or TRBV12-4, the J gene TRBJ2-3; 12 positions match TRBD2. V shed 4 bases and J 1 base; nucleotides not matched to a gene: 3. CDR3 length: 16 amino acids. The CDR3 nucleotides are TGTGCCAGCAGTTCGTGGACTAGCGGGGGCACAGATACGCAGTATTTT. As protein: CASSSWTSGGTDTQYF.

The chain couples TRBV20-1 to TRBJ1-6; 9 bases map to TRBD1. CDR3 size: 19 residues. Germline V gene data show CDR1 as DFQATT and CDR2 as SNEGSKA (reference sequence). Losses at the gene ends were 0 bases for V and 7 bases for J; bases not matched to a gene: 16. The CDR3 DNA reads TGCAGTGCTAGAGATCCGGACAGGGGTAGCCCTCAAGGGAATTCACCCCTCCACTTT. Its translation is CSARDPDRGSPQGNSPLHF.

This clonotype came up many times. The chain employs TRBV12-3 or TRBV12-4 and TRBJ2-7; D call uncertain. The CDR3 loop spans 12 amino acids. The V gene lost 5 bases and the J gene lost 3 bases, with 8 bases spanning the gap. The CDR3 nucleotides are TGTGCCAGCAGTGATCAGGACTACGAGCAGTACTTC. Its translation: CASSDQDYEQYF.

This clonotype came up a few times. This chain uses TRBV6-5 with TRBJ2-5; D may be TRBD1 or TRBD2 (5 bases each). Trimming shortened V by 3 bases and J by 5 bases, and 13 bases separated the two germline ends. The CDR3 is 14 amino acids. The V gene's germline CDR1 is MNHEY and CDR2 SVGAGI. The CDR3 bases are TGTGCCAGCAGTTATTCAGGGAGTGGGGAGACCCAGTACTTC. Its translation: CASSYSGSGETQYF.

CDR3 in amino acids: CASSLENLYEQYF. CDR3 coding DNA: TGTGCCAGCAGCTTAGAGAATCTCTACGAGCAGTACTTC. The chain links TRBV7-9 to TRBJ2-7; D not resolved. V was cut by 1 base and J by 3 bases, with 7 bases left in between. In germline, CDR1 is SEHNR, CDR2 FQNEAQ (reference sequence). CDR3 size: 13 residues.

The sample holds a few counts of this clonotype. The chain carries TRBV5-1 and TRBJ2-1, with D tentatively TRBD1 or TRBD2 (6 bases each). V was trimmed by 4 bases and J by 6 bases, leaving 23 bases between them. In germline, CDR1 is SGHRS, CDR2 YFSETQ. This CDR3 is built from 17 residues. CDR3 loop: CASSPLRGVRTFNEQFF. In DNA, the CDR3 is TGCGCCAGCAGCCCGTTAAGGGGGGTCCGCACCTTCAATGAGCAGTTCTTC.

This clonotype was seen a handful of times. The chain is built from TRBV24-1 and TRBJ2-4; 10 nucleotides align to TRBD1. The junction had 15 bases not matched to a gene; V was cut back by 7 bases and J by 13 bases. CDR3 size: 15 residues. The germline gives CDR1 KGHDR, CDR2 SFDVKD. The CDR3 reads CATSQGGTGDRQQYF. The DNA for the CDR3 is TGTGCCACCAGCCAAGGGGGGACAGGGGACCGCCAGCAGTACTTC.

The chain couples TRBV20-1 to TRBJ2-3; weak D call: TRBD2 (6 bases). V lost 6 bases and J lost 5, with 9 bases in between. Germline CDR1 reads DFQATT; CDR2 reads SNEGSKA (reference sequence). The CDR3 loop spans 11 amino acids. The CDR3 DNA follows: TGCAGTGCCCGACTAGTAGATACGCAGTATTTT. Translated, it gives CSARLVDTQYF.

The V call is TRBV7-2, the J call TRBJ1-1; D might be TRBD1 (6 bases). The V gene lost 5 bases and the J gene lost 1 base, with 14 bases spanning the gap. From germline, CDR1 is SGHTA and CDR2 FQGNSA. This CDR3 is 15 amino acids long. Here the CDR3 reads CASSAVTGWNTEAFF. The CDR3 DNA follows: TGTGCCAGCAGCGCCGTAACAGGGTGGAACACTGAAGCTTTCTTT.

This chain connects TRBV7-6 to TRBJ1-6; no clear D. V lost 4 bases, J lost 7 bases, and 11 bases lay in between. This CDR3 contains 14 residues. Germline CDR1 and CDR2: SGHVS and FNYEAQ. In DNA, the CDR3 is TGTGCCAGCAGCTACCCAGGTGAAAATTCACCCCTCCACTTT. This encodes CASSYPGENSPLHF.

The sample holds a few counts of this clonotype. The chain is built from TRBV10-3 and TRBJ2-1; 15 nucleotides agree with TRBD2. The CDR3 runs to 18 residues. Germline CDR1 and CDR2: ENHRY and SYGVKD. The V and J ends lost 5 bases and 0 bases, in that order; junction bases with no gene match: 5. The CDR3 reads CAISSGLAGGLSYNEQFF. The CDR3 coding sequence is TGTGCCATCAGTTCGGGACTAGCGGGGGGACTCTCCTACAATGAGCAGTTCTTC.

This clonotype came up a few times. The chain joins TRBV29-1 to TRBJ1-2; 9 nucleotides agree with TRBD1. Germline CDR1 is SQVTM and CDR2 is ANQGSEA. The CDR3 is 13 residues long. V gave up 6 bases and J gave up 4 bases; unmatched junction bases: 6. CDR3 coding DNA: TGCAGCGTAGACCGGGACAGGGCCTATGGCTACACCTTC. The encoded protein is CSVDRDRAYGYTF. The entire variable domain, with the rest obtained from reference TRBV29-1 and TRBJ1-2, is as follows: SAVISQKPSRDICQRGTSLTIQCQVDSQVTMMFWYRQQPGQSLTLIATANQGSEATYESGFVIDKFPISRPNLTFSTLTVSNMSPEDSSIYLCSVDRDRAYGYTFGSGTRLTVV.

V is TRBV20-1 and J is TRBJ1-5; the D is unclear. The length of the CDR3 is 14 residues. Germline assignment: CDR1 DFQATT and CDR2 SNEGSKA (reference sequence). The ends were cut back, 6 bases at V and 1 base at J, with 13 bases in the middle. The CDR3 is CSAAQARSNQPQHF. The CDR3 nucleotides read TGCAGTGCCGCCCAGGCACGGAGCAATCAGCCCCAGCATTTT.

The chain is built from TRBV4-1 and TRBJ1-5; no definite D call. This CDR3 is built from 15 residues. CDR1 and CDR2 (germline): MGHRA, YSYEKL. V lost 5 bases and J lost 7, with 18 bases in between. The CDR3 DNA reads TGCGCCAGCAGCGAAGGGAGCGTGGGAGGGCAGCCCCAGCATTTT. This gives the protein CASSEGSVGGQPQHF.

This clonotype was detected only a few times. This chain links TRBV5-1 with TRBJ1-5; D is uncertain. Germline CDR1 and CDR2: SGHRS and YFSETQ. The CDR3 runs to 15 residues. Trimming pared 7 bases from V and 0 bases from J, leaving 14 bases between. CDR3 DNA sequence: TGCGCCAGCGTGGAGGAGTTAAATAGCAATCAGCCCCAGCATTTT. It is translated as CASVEELNSNQPQHF.

This clonotype was recorded a few times. The V and J genes are TRBV7-2 and TRBJ2-3; D is uncertain. CDR3 size: 11 residues. V lost 3 bases and J 8 bases, leaving 6 bases between the germline ends. Germline CDR1 reads SGHTA; CDR2 reads FQGNSA. The DNA of the CDR3 is TGTGCCAGCAGCTTTCAGTCTACGCAGTATTTT. It yields the protein CASSFQSTQYF. Filled out from reference TRBV7-2 and TRBJ2-3, the complete variable domain reads GAGVSQSPSNKVTEKGKDVELRCDPISGHTALYWYRQSLGQGLEFLIYFQGNSAPDKSGLPSDRFSAERTGGSVSTLTIQRTQQEDSAVYLCASSFQSTQYFGPGTRLTVL.

V gene TRBV11-2 combines with J gene TRBJ2-5; the D call may be TRBD1 or TRBD2 (6 bases each). This CDR3 has 15 amino acids. Germline CDR1 and CDR2: SGHAT and FQNNGV. Between the trimmed V and J ends, which lost 6 bases and 5 bases, there was a span of 19 bases. CDR3 DNA sequence: TGTGCCAGCAGACTAATTGGGGGGCGCAGGGAGACCCAGTACTTC. Translated, it gives CASRLIGGRRETQYF.